Shown below are 17 T cell receptor beta chains from a single sample sequenced in a study of blood T cell repertoires in COVID-19. Method: immunoSEQ multiplex PCR; TCRdb's copy keeps in-frame clones and lacks some. The sample consists of about 150,000 clones, 65% to 90% of them appearing once. Sequencing was performed on peripheral blood. All receptors derive from a woman aged 60-75 years with COVID-19, enrolled during active disease.

This clone has a single count. This chain uses TRBV6-5 with TRBJ2-7, with 10 bases aligning to TRBD1. CDR3 length: 13 amino acids. J lost 5 bases, V lost 6 bases, and 4 bases had no gene match. Looked up from germline, CDR1 is MNHEY and CDR2 is SVGAGI. This CDR3 reads CASRFGTGDEQYF. CDR3 bases: TGTGCCAGCAGGTTCGGGACAGGGGACGAGCAGTACTTC.

The chain has TRBV6-5 and TRBJ1-2; D is perhaps TRBD1 (5 bases). V gave up 6 bases and J gave up 4 bases, with 12 bases separating them. Germline loops: CDR1 MNHEY, CDR2 SVGAGI. The CDR3 loop spans 13 amino acids. The CDR3 DNA sequence: TGTGCCAGCAGAACGACAGATCGCTATGGCTACACCTTC. This sequence encodes CASRTTDRYGYTF.

The sample holds a few counts of this clone. The gene calls are TRBV25-1 and TRBJ1-1; tentative D call: TRBD1 (6 bases). Germline assignment: CDR1 MGHDK and CDR2 SYGVNS. Trimming shortened V by 5 bases and J by 5 bases, and 18 bases separated the two germline ends. The CDR3 runs to 15 residues. CDR3 in amino acids: CASSRTRGRGTEAFF. The CDR3 DNA is TGTGCCAGCAGTCGAACCAGGGGACGGGGAACTGAAGCTTTCTTT.

V usage is TRBV9 and J usage is TRBJ1-2; no definite D call. CDR1 is SGDLS and CDR2 is YYNGEE in the germline V gene. The CDR3 runs 15 residues. V dropped 0 bases and J dropped 2 bases, with 11 bases sitting between them. Here the CDR3 reads CASSVEGRENYGYTF. The CDR3 DNA follows: TGTGCCAGCAGCGTAGAAGGGAGGGAAAACTATGGCTACACCTTC. Complete variable domain (other parts from reference TRBV9 and TRBJ1-2): DSGVTQTPKHLITATGQRVTLRCSPRSGDLSVYWYQQSLDQGLQFLIQYYNGEERAKGNILERFSAQQFPDLHSELNLSSLELGDSALYFCASSVEGRENYGYTFGSGTRLTVV.

This chain joins TRBV4-2 and TRBJ1-3; no firm D call. This CDR3 region has 14 residues. Germline CDR1 is LGHNA and CDR2 is YNFKEQ. Trimming shortened V by 1 base and J by 4 bases, and 8 bases separated the two germline ends. The CDR3 is CASSQARLGNTIYF. CDR3 sequence (DNA): TGTGCCAGCAGCCAAGCCAGGCTCGGAAACACCATATATTTT.

CDR3 sequence (DNA): TGTGCCATCAGTGAGTCGGCACAGCTGTATGGCTACACCTTC. Its translation: CAISESAQLYGYTF. The chain carries TRBV10-3 and TRBJ1-2; no firm D call. This CDR3 comprises 14 residues. Trimming pared 0 bases from V and 5 bases from J, leaving 10 bases between. In germline, CDR1 is ENHRY, CDR2 SYGVKD.

V gene TRBV6-1 combines with J gene TRBJ1-5; 12 positions match TRBD1. V dropped 2 bases and J dropped 0; count of bases not matched to a gene: 11. Germline CDR1 is MNHNS and CDR2 is SASEGT. The CDR3 has 20 amino acids. CDR3 sequence: CASSETLLGQGAISNQPQHF. CDR3 DNA sequence: TGTGCCAGCAGTGAAACGTTGTTGGGACAGGGGGCTATTAGCAATCAGCCCCAGCATTTT.

This rearrangement joins TRBV19 to TRBJ1-1, with TRBD1 matching over 11 bases. Germline CDR1 is LNHDA and CDR2 is SQIVND (reference sequence). J lost 1 base, V lost 2 bases, and 6 bases had no gene match. The CDR3 has 17 amino acids. The CDR3 sequence: CASSIRGTGGQNTEAFF. The CDR3 region has the DNA TGTGCCAGTAGTATACGGGGGACAGGGGGACAGAACACTGAAGCTTTCTTT.

The gene calls are TRBV15 and TRBJ1-1, with D unclear. CDR3 length: 13 residues. Trimming pared 0 bases from V and 6 bases from J, leaving 8 bases between. Germline CDR1 is LNHNV and CDR2 is YYDKDF (reference sequence). CDR3 residues: CATSRDLGAEAFF. For the CDR3, the DNA is TGTGCCACCAGCAGAGACCTGGGCGCTGAAGCTTTCTTT.

This clone occurred a few times. The CDR3: CASSLSSGIRQPQHF. The CDR3, as DNA: TGTGCCAGCAGTTTATCATCGGGGATCCGCCAGCCCCAGCATTTT. The rearrangement joins TRBV27 to TRBJ1-5; D is uncertain. There are 15 residues in the CDR3. Trimming shortened V by 0 bases and J by 7 bases, and 13 bases separated the two germline ends. In germline, CDR1 is MNHEY, CDR2 SMNVEV (reference sequence).

The V gene is TRBV6-5, the J gene TRBJ1-3; TRBD1 agrees at 7 bases. The CDR3 is 15 amino acids. After removal of 9 bases from V and 2 bases from J, the junction contained 10 bases not matched to a gene. Germline lookup yields CDR1 MNHEY and CDR2 SVGAGI. CDR3 coding DNA: TGTGCCAGTGTCCACAGGGGCTCTACTGGAAACACCATATATTTT. It yields the protein CASVHRGSTGNTIYF.

J is TRBJ1-1 and V is TRBV7-9; D may be TRBD1 (6 bases). CDR1 SEHNR and CDR2 FQNEAQ come from the germline V gene (reference sequence). The CDR3 sequence is 12 residues long. Deletions cut 3 bases from V and 8 bases from J, with 10 bases between. The CDR3 reads CASSFTGTEAFF. CDR3 sequence (DNA): TGTGCCAGCAGCTTTACCGGGACAGAAGCTTTCTTT.

The chain employs TRBV13 and TRBJ2-1; D gene unclear. The CDR3 runs to 11 residues. The germline gives CDR1 PRHDT, CDR2 FYEKMQ (reference sequence). V lost 3 bases and J lost 8, with 5 bases in between. The CDR3 bases are TGTGCCAGCAGCTTCTATCATGAGCAGTTCTTC. Amino acids: CASSFYHEQFF.

CDR3 DNA: TGTGCCAGCAGCTCAACCGGGACAGGGGTTCCCACTGAAGCTTTCTTT. Protein sequence: CASSSTGTGVPTEAFF. This chain connects TRBV7-8 to TRBJ1-1; 10 nucleotides match TRBD1. V gave up 4 bases and J gave up 4 bases; unmatched junction bases: 9. From germline, CDR1 is SGHVS and CDR2 FQNEAQ. This CDR3 is built from 16 residues.

The V and J genes are TRBV7-3 and TRBJ2-5; tentatively, D is TRBD1 (6 bases). With 5 bases removed from V and 2 bases from J, the gap between germline ends came to 18 bases. The length of the CDR3 is 16 residues. The germline V gene encodes CDR1 SGHTA and CDR2 FQGTGA. In nucleotides, the CDR3 is TGTGCCAGCAGCCAATGGGGACACCTGTTACAAGAGACCCAGTACTTC. As protein: CASSQWGHLLQETQYF.

The V gene is TRBV30, the J gene TRBJ1-4, with D perhaps matching TRBD1 (6 bases). Germline CDR1 GTSNPN, CDR2 SVGIG (reference sequence). CDR3 size: 15 residues. Trimming removed 2 bases at V and 7 bases at J, with 17 bases between. CDR3 protein: CAWSSNRGGGEKLFF. CDR3 coding DNA: TGTGCCTGGAGTAGTAATAGAGGGGGGGGTGAAAAACTGTTTTTT.

The chain is built from TRBV19 and TRBJ1-1, with TRBD1 matching 7 bases. V was pared by 6 bases and J by 1 base, with 5 bases of the junction left unmatched. Germline V CDR1 and CDR2: LNHDA, SQIVND (reference sequence). This CDR3 is built from 14 residues. Here the CDR3 reads CASSPQGQNTEAFF. In DNA form, the CDR3 reads TGTGCCAGTAGCCCACAGGGGCAGAACACTGAAGCTTTCTTT.